The 8 T cell receptor beta chains below were found in one sample sequenced in a study of cytomegalovirus exposure and HLA in healthy donors. The PCR made use of 60 Vbeta and 13 Jbeta primers. Method: immunoSEQ multiplex PCR; TCRdb's copy keeps in-frame clones and lacks some. The data show about 160,000 clones, more than 65% seen once. Source material: PBMCs. The receptors here all came from a man aged 45-60 years in good health and CMV-seropositive.

This clone was counted only a few times. V and J are TRBV27 and TRBJ2-7; D perhaps matches TRBD2 (6 bases). Trimming removed 6 bases from V and 3 bases from J, with 15 bases in between. The CDR3 runs to 14 residues. In germline, CDR1 is MNHEY, CDR2 SMNVEV (reference sequence). In DNA, the CDR3 is TGTGCCAGCAGCCCCCAGGGACTTAACTACGAGCAGTACTTC. It is translated as CASSPQGLNYEQYF.

The chain links TRBV14 to TRBJ1-2; D ambiguous. Germline values: CDR1 SGHDN, CDR2 FVKESK. The V end was cut by 1 base, the J end by 3 bases, with 9 bases between. CDR3 length equals 14 residues. The CDR3 nucleotides read TGTGCCAGCAGCCAAGGTCTCACATACTATGGCTACACCTTC. Amino acid sequence: CASSQGLTYYGYTF.

This clone has a handful of counts. This chain connects TRBV11-2 to TRBJ2-7, with D maybe TRBD2 (6 bases). The CDR3 extends over 15 amino acids. V lost 0 bases, J lost 5 bases, and 14 bases lay in between. CDR1 and CDR2 (germline): SGHAT, FQNNGV. CDR3 bases: TGTGCCAGCAGCTTAGACTGGGGAGGCCCCCACGAGCAGTACTTC. Translating it yields CASSLDWGGPHEQYF.

V is TRBV11-2 and J is TRBJ2-3, with a possible D match to TRBD1 (6 bases). Trimming shortened V by 2 bases and J by 3 bases, and 12 bases separated the two germline ends. Germline CDR1 is SGHAT and CDR2 is FQNNGV. This CDR3 region has 15 residues. CDR3 in amino acids: CASSLQGIGTDTQYF. The CDR3 bases are TGTGCCAGCAGCTTACAGGGGATAGGGACAGATACGCAGTATTTT.

The chain is built from TRBV4-2 and TRBJ2-5; D gene ambiguous. Germline V gene data show CDR1 as LGHNA and CDR2 as YNFKEQ. CDR3 size: 17 residues. V shed 3 bases and J shed 2 bases, with 19 bases lying between them. In DNA form, the CDR3 reads TGTGCCAGCAGCCAGCCTCTTGGGTGGAGTGGACAAGAGACCCAGTACTTC. Its protein is CASSQPLGWSGQETQYF.

This clone was detected a few times. The rearrangement joins TRBV28 to TRBJ2-7, with TRBD1 matching 8 bases. CDR1 and CDR2 (germline): MDHEN, SYDVKM. The CDR3 contains 16 residues. The trim removed 5 bases at V and 2 bases at J, leaving 11 bases unmatched. The CDR3 loop reads CASSKRQGRFPYEQYF. The CDR3 DNA is TGTGCCAGCAGTAAGAGACAGGGGCGGTTTCCCTACGAGCAGTACTTC.

This sequence joins TRBV10-3 and TRBJ1-2; D not resolved. V was shortened by 3 bases and J by 8 bases, with 10 bases between the two germline ends. Germline CDR1 ENHRY, CDR2 SYGVKD. The CDR3 loop spans 12 amino acids. The CDR3 nucleotides are TGTGCCATCAGTGAAGACACTTCCGGCTACACCTTC. Its translation: CAISEDTSGYTF.

The chain recombines TRBV7-9 with TRBJ2-5, with 10 nucleotides matching TRBD2. The trim removed 6 bases at V and 2 bases at J, leaving 6 bases unmatched. This CDR3 is 15 amino acids long. Germline loops: CDR1 SEHNR, CDR2 FQNEAQ (reference sequence). CDR3 nucleotide sequence: TGTGCCAGCAGTAAAAGGACTAGCGGACAAGAGACCCAGTACTTC. Translation: CASSKRTSGQETQYF. The full variable domain, in which reference TRBV7-9 and TRBJ2-5 provide the parts outside the CDR3, is DTGVSQNPRHKITKRGQNVTFRCDPISEHNRLYWYRQTLGQGPEFLTYFQNEAQLEKSRLLSDRFSAERPKGSFSTLEIQRTEQGDSAMYLCASSKRTSGQETQYFGPGTRLLVL.